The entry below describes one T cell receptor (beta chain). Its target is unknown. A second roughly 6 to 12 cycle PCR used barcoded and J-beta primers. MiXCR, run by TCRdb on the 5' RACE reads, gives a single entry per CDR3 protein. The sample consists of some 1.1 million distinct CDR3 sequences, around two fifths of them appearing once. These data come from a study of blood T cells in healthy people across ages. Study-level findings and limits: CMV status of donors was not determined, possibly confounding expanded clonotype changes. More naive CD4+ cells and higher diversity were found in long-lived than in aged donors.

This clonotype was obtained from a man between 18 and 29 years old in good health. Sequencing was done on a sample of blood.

CDR3 amino acids: CASRREDSSTDTQYF. In DNA form, the CDR3 reads TGTGCCAGCCGCCGGGAAGACTCTAGCACAGATACGCAGTATTTT. The chain combines TRBV9 with TRBJ2-3; tentatively, D is TRBD2 (5 bases). From germline, CDR1 is SGDLS and CDR2 YYNGEE. This CDR3 is 15 amino acids long. V dropped 7 bases and J dropped 0 bases, with 15 bases sitting between them. Supplemented by reference TRBV9 and TRBJ2-3, the full variable domain reads DSGVTQTPKHLITATGQRVTLRCSPRSGDLSVYWYQQSLDQGLQFLIQYYNGEERAKGNILERFSAQQFPDLHSELNLSSLELGDSALYFCASRREDSSTDTQYFGPGTRLTVL.